These 30 T cell receptor beta chains share one sample of origin, sequenced in a study of blood T cell repertoires in COVID-19. Using immunoSEQ multiplex PCR, the repertoire was profiled, and TCRdb retains in-frame clones only, with some absent. The sample contains some 140,000 clones, 88% of which appear only once. Sequenced material: peripheral blood. The source is a man between 65 and 79 years old with active COVID-19.

The rearrangement uses TRBV18 and TRBJ1-2, with D perhaps TRBD1 (6 bases). CDR3 size: 14 residues. Germline loops: CDR1 KGHSH, CDR2 LQKENI. V was cut by 3 bases and J by 2 bases, with 10 bases left in between. This chain's CDR3 is CASSPFQGNYGYTF. In DNA form, the CDR3 reads TGTGCCAGCTCACCGTTTCAGGGGAACTATGGCTACACCTTC.

The chain links TRBV7-3 to TRBJ2-3, with 10 bases matching TRBD2. Germline V gene sequence: CDR1 SGHTA, CDR2 FQGTGA. Trimming took 2 bases from V and 6 from J; bases not matched to a gene: 14. CDR3 length: 18 amino acids. CDR3 loop: CASSLRVPSGRGGDTQYF. CDR3 nucleotides: TGTGCCAGCAGCTTACGCGTCCCTAGCGGGAGAGGTGGGGATACGCAGTATTTT.

CDR3 nucleotides: TGTGCCAGCAGCCGACAGGGCAGTGAGCAGTTCTTC. Amino acids: CASSRQGSEQFF. The V and J genes are TRBV6-6 and TRBJ2-1; 7 nucleotides match TRBD1. The trim removed 6 bases at V and 9 bases at J, leaving 5 bases unmatched. There are 12 residues in the CDR3. The germline V gene has CDR1 MNHNY and CDR2 SVGAGI (reference sequence).

The chain has TRBV30 and TRBJ1-4, with D uncertain. Germline CDR1 is GTSNPN and CDR2 is SVGIG (reference sequence). There are 14 residues in the CDR3. The ends were cut back, 4 bases at V and 6 bases at J, with 15 bases in the middle. The CDR3 DNA is TGTGCCTGGATGGGCCCGGCAGCCCATGAAAAACTGTTTTTT. Translated, it gives CAWMGPAAHEKLFF.

Points on this clone: Different DNA sequences within this sample yield the same CDR3. V and J are TRBV5-1 and TRBJ1-5, with D possibly being TRBD1 (5 bases). Germline V gives CDR1 SGHRS, CDR2 YFSETQ. The CDR3 sequence is 14 residues long. Between the trimmed V and J ends, which lost 0 bases and 5 bases, there was a span of 9 bases. In DNA form, the CDR3 reads TGCGCCAGCAGCTTGGGCGGGGGAGATCAGCCCCAGCATTTT. Protein sequence: CASSLGGGDQPQHF.

V and J are TRBV28 and TRBJ1-4, with D unresolved. Germline V gives CDR1 MDHEN, CDR2 SYDVKM. The ends were cut back, 5 bases at V and 8 bases at J, with 18 bases in the middle. This CDR3 comprises 15 residues. CDR3 sequence (DNA): TGTGCCAGCAGTCGGCGAGGGAGAAAAAGGGAAAAACTGTTTTTT. It is translated as CASSRRGRKREKLFF.

This chain joins TRBV27 and TRBJ2-7; 11 nucleotides match TRBD2. The ends lost 0 bases at V and 3 bases at J; junction bases unmatched: 4. Germline V gives CDR1 MNHEY, CDR2 SMNVEV (reference sequence). The CDR3 covers 16 residues. For the CDR3, the DNA is TGTGCCAGCAGTTTATCACCCACTAGCGGGAGCTACGAGCAGTACTTC. Amino acid sequence: CASSLSPTSGSYEQYF.

About this clone: The junction differs from germline at one of its ends, possibly a read error. The chain joins TRBV3-1 (or the pseudogene TRBV3-2) to TRBJ1-1; unclear D gene. There are 16 residues in the CDR3. CDR1 is LGHDT and CDR2 is YNNKEL in the germline V gene (reference sequence). The CDR3 DNA follows: TGTGCCAGCACCCAAATGTGGACTTCGGCGGCAACTGAAGCTTTCTTT. Protein: CASTQMWTSAATEAFF.

The J gene is TRBJ2-7, the V gene TRBV30; 8 nucleotides match TRBD1. There are 13 residues in the CDR3. Per germline, CDR1 GTSNPN and CDR2 SVGIG (reference sequence). J was trimmed by 0 bases and V by 7 bases; bases with no gene match: 5. The CDR3 loop is CAFDRGRSYEQYF. Written as DNA, the CDR3 is TGTGCCTTTGACAGGGGCCGCTCCTACGAGCAGTACTTC.

V and J are TRBV6-5 and TRBJ1-5; 11 positions match TRBD1. Germline values: CDR1 MNHEY, CDR2 SVGAGI. V dropped 5 bases and J dropped 6; count of bases not matched to a gene: 6. The CDR3 has 15 amino acids. The CDR3 DNA reads TGTGCCAGCAGTCCGGACAGGGGGCATATTCAGCCCCAGCATTTT. It codes for CASSPDRGHIQPQHF.

V is TRBV24-1 and J is TRBJ2-3, with a weak D call TRBD2 (6 bases). Germline assignment: CDR1 KGHDR and CDR2 SFDVKD. The CDR3 runs 19 residues. V lost 0 bases to trimming and J lost 2 bases, with 20 bases between them. CDR3 DNA: TGTGCCACCAGTGATTTGGCTCTCGGAGGGAAGGACACCACAGATACGCAGTATTTT. The encoded protein is CATSDLALGGKDTTDTQYF.

This clone was observed a single time. The CDR3 DNA is TGTGCCTGGAGTCCCGGCGTGTCGGGCTATGGCTACACCTTC. Its protein is CAWSPGVSGYGYTF. The V call is TRBV30, the J call TRBJ1-2; D is uncertain. This CDR3 is 14 amino acids long. V lost 2 bases, J lost 4 bases, and 14 bases lay in between. The germline V gene has CDR1 GTSNPN and CDR2 SVGIG (reference sequence).

The rearrangement uses TRBV3-1 (or the pseudogene TRBV3-2) and TRBJ2-1; 7 bases are a match to TRBD2. Germline assignment: CDR1 LGHDT and CDR2 YNNKEL (reference sequence). V lost 5 bases and J lost 0; bases outside the gene matches: 7. The CDR3 is made up of 16 amino acids. CDR3 coding DNA: TGTGCCAGCAGCGACACTAGCGCAGGCTCCTACAATGAGCAGTTCTTC. It specifies CASSDTSAGSYNEQFF.

The chain links TRBV19 to TRBJ2-5; D might be TRBD2 (6 bases). The CDR3 runs 15 residues. The germline gives CDR1 LNHDA, CDR2 SQIVND (reference sequence). Trimming pared 6 bases from V and 1 base from J, leaving 15 bases between. CDR3 DNA sequence: TGTGCCAGTAGACCCGGATCGGGAGCCCAAGAGACCCAGTACTTC. It encodes CASRPGSGAQETQYF.

The gene calls are TRBV21-1 and TRBJ2-2; the listed D gene, TRBD2, was not tested against the DNA. TRBV21-1 is deemed a pseudogene. The CDR3 spans 15 residues. The DNA of the CDR3 is TGTGCCAGCAGCAATCCGGGAGTGGAATCCGGGGAGCTGTTTTTT. Protein product: CASSNPGVESGELFF.

The V gene is TRBV19, the J gene TRBJ2-5; D possibly corresponds to TRBD1 (6 bases). The CDR3 loop spans 14 amino acids. The V end was cut by 6 bases, the J end by 3 bases, with 14 bases between. Germline V gene lookup returns CDR1 LNHDA and CDR2 SQIVND (reference sequence). The CDR3 DNA is TGTGCCAGTAGCGGTACATGGACAGAAGAGACCCAGTACTTC. It encodes CASSGTWTEETQYF.

The CDR3 sequence: CASSTGTHINLNTEAFF. CDR3 bases: TGCGCCAGCAGCACGGGGACACATATTAATCTGAACACTGAAGCTTTCTTT. This sequence joins TRBV5-1 and TRBJ1-1, with D possibly TRBD1 on 6 matching bases. CDR1 SGHRS and CDR2 YFSETQ come from the germline V gene. Trimming removed 4 bases from V and 0 bases from J, with 19 bases in between. The CDR3 extends over 17 amino acids. Combining the CDR3 with reference TRBV5-1 and TRBJ1-1 gives the whole variable domain KAGVTQTPRYLIKTRGQQVTLSCSPISGHRSVSWYQQTPGQGLQFLFEYFSETQRNKGNFPGRFSGRQFSNSRSEMNVSTLELGDSALYLCASSTGTHINLNTEAFFGQGTRLTVV.

The chain has TRBV6-5 and TRBJ1-3; D is ambiguous. V was cut by 2 bases and J by 1 base, with 9 bases left in between. CDR3 length: 15 residues. Germline V gene lookup returns CDR1 MNHEY and CDR2 SVGAGI. In DNA, the CDR3 is TGTGCCAGCAGTTACGGAGCAAAATCTGGAAACACCATATATTTT. Translated, it gives CASSYGAKSGNTIYF.

The chain couples TRBV11-3 to TRBJ2-7, with TRBD2 as a possible D gene (6 bases). CDR1 SGHNT and CDR2 YENEEA come from the germline V gene. Trimming left V 1 base short and J 5 bases short, with 6 bases between. The CDR3 has 12 amino acids. CDR3 amino acids: CASSLGGNEQYF. The CDR3 coding sequence is TGTGCCAGCAGCTTAGGCGGGAACGAGCAGTACTTC.

The rearrangement links TRBV11-3 to TRBJ2-2; 14 positions match TRBD2. This CDR3 is 16 amino acids long. Germline CDR1 is SGHNT and CDR2 is YENEEA. Unmatched junction bases numbered 3, after V lost 5 bases and J lost 4 bases. Here the CDR3 reads CASSHGLAGGTGELFF. CDR3 DNA: TGTGCCAGCAGCCACGGACTAGCGGGAGGCACCGGGGAGCTGTTTTTT.

The chain combines TRBV15 with TRBJ1-5; D is unresolved. Germline V CDR1 and CDR2: LNHNV, YYDKDF (reference sequence). With 3 bases removed from V and 9 bases from J, the gap between germline ends came to 15 bases. CDR3 length: 14 amino acids. CDR3 region: CATSRQRQSRPQHF. As DNA, the CDR3 is TGTGCCACCAGCAGGCAGCGGCAGTCGCGGCCCCAGCATTTT.

This chain uses TRBV5-1 with TRBJ2-7; possibly TRBD1 for D (5 bases). Between the trimmed V and J ends, which lost 3 bases and 0 bases, there was a span of 13 bases. CDR3 length equals 15 residues. Germline CDR1 and CDR2: SGHRS and YFSETQ. DNA of the CDR3: TGCGCCAGCAGCTCGGCAGGGCCGAGCTCCTACGAGCAGTACTTC. The encoded protein is CASSSAGPSSYEQYF. Using reference TRBV5-1 and TRBJ2-7 for the parts outside the CDR3, the full variable domain is KAGVTQTPRYLIKTRGQQVTLSCSPISGHRSVSWYQQTPGQGLQFLFEYFSETQRNKGNFPGRFSGRQFSNSRSEMNVSTLELGDSALYLCASSSAGPSSYEQYFGPGTRLTVT.

V usage is TRBV7-9 and J usage is TRBJ2-7; 10 bases agree with TRBD1. V dropped 1 base and J dropped 2; count of bases not matched to a gene: 5. This CDR3 spans 16 amino acids. Germline values: CDR1 SEHNR, CDR2 FQNEAQ (reference sequence). For the CDR3, the DNA is TGTGCCAGCAGCTTAGTCCCGGGACAGGGGCCCTACGAGCAGTACTTC. Its protein is CASSLVPGQGPYEQYF.

This rearrangement joins TRBV18 to TRBJ2-1; 12 positions match TRBD2. V lost 3 bases, J lost 8 bases, and 8 bases stayed unmatched. Per the germline V gene, CDR1 is KGHSH and CDR2 is LQKENI. The CDR3 runs to 16 residues. CDR3 coding DNA: TGTGCCAGCTCACCTTCTAGCGGGAGGGCCTCGGATGAGCAGTTCTTC. Translated, it gives CASSPSSGRASDEQFF. Looking up the rest from reference TRBV18 and TRBJ2-1 gives the full variable domain: NAGVMQNPRHLVRRRGQEARLRCSPMKGHSHVYWYRQLPEEGLKFMVYLQKENIIDESGMPKERFSAEFPKEGPSILRIQQVVRGDSAAYFCASSPSSGRASDEQFFGPGTRLTVL.

The CDR3 loop is CSVLSSGSSYNEQFF. CDR3 nucleotide sequence: TGCAGCGTCCTTTCTAGCGGGAGCTCCTACAATGAGCAGTTCTTC. V gene TRBV29-1 combines with J gene TRBJ2-1; 10 bases line up with TRBD2. The CDR3 contains 15 residues. From germline, CDR1 is SQVTM and CDR2 ANQGSEA. V trimming: 6 bases; J trimming: 0 bases; junction bases outside the gene matches: 5.

The chain recombines TRBV5-1 with TRBJ2-7; TRBD2 matches 10 bases. The CDR3 has 16 amino acids. The J segment lost 0 bases and the V segment lost 2 bases, leaving 5 bases of the junction unmatched. Per the germline V gene, CDR1 is SGHRS and CDR2 is YFSETQ. The chain's CDR3 is CASSFGPSGSSYEQYF. In DNA form, the CDR3 reads TGCGCCAGCAGCTTCGGTCCTAGCGGGAGCTCCTACGAGCAGTACTTC.

This rearrangement joins TRBV5-1 to TRBJ2-1, with 8 bases matching TRBD2. The CDR3 totals 16 residues. With 4 bases clipped from V and 7 bases from J, the junction kept 13 bases outside the gene matches. Germline CDR1 SGHRS, CDR2 YFSETQ. In DNA form, the CDR3 reads TGCGCCAGCAGCCCCCGAGGAAGCGGGGGTATAAATGAGCAGTTCTTC. Translated: CASSPRGSGGINEQFF.

The chain is built from TRBV4-1 and TRBJ2-3; 9 bases map to TRBD2. The CDR3 spans 16 residues. CDR1 and CDR2 from the germline V gene are MGHRA and YSYEKL. The J segment lost 3 bases and the V segment lost 0 bases, leaving 4 bases of the junction unmatched. CDR3 nucleotides: TGCGCCAGCAGCCAAGATGGGGCGGGAGGGACAGATACGCAGTATTTT. This gives the protein CASSQDGAGGTDTQYF.

The chain uses TRBV7-3 and TRBJ2-1, with 7 bases that match TRBD2. Germline V gene sequence: CDR1 SGHTA, CDR2 FQGTGA. This CDR3 contains 14 residues. V lost 1 base, J lost 6 bases, and 3 bases stayed unmatched. The CDR3 protein is CASSLIGTTNEQFF. CDR3 coding DNA: TGTGCCAGCAGCTTAATCGGGACTACCAATGAGCAGTTCTTC. Filled out from reference TRBV7-3 and TRBJ2-1, the complete variable domain reads GAGVSQTPSNKVTEKGKYVELRCDPISGHTALYWYRQSLGQGPEFLIYFQGTGAADDSGLPNDRFFAVRPEGSVSTLKIQRTERGDSAVYLCASSLIGTTNEQFFGPGTRLTVL.

The chain has TRBV12-5 and TRBJ1-1; 9 bases align to TRBD1. Trimming took 3 bases from V and 1 from J; bases not matched to a gene: 6. There are 16 residues in the CDR3. Germline values: CDR1 LGHNT, CDR2 FRNRAP. The CDR3 nucleotides are TGTGCTAGTGGTTTAGGACAGGGGATAGGGAACACTGAAGCTTTCTTT. It translates to CASGLGQGIGNTEAFF. The complete variable domain, with remaining parts taken from reference TRBV12-5 and TRBJ1-1, reads DARVTQTPRHKVTEMGQEVTMRCQPILGHNTVFWYRQTMMQGLELLAYFRNRAPLDDSGMPKDRFSAEMPDATLATLKIQPSEPRDSAVYFCASGLGQGIGNTEAFFGQGTRLTVV.